This T cell receptor beta chain appears in the sequencing data of a study of blood T cell repertoires in COVID-19. In the study overall: PBMCs, B-cell-depleted T cells, or T cells provided the cDNA or gDNA that made up the material.

Germline loops: CDR1 SGHNT, CDR2 YYREEE (reference sequence). The CDR3 extends over 16 amino acids. Trimming cost V 0 bases and J 8 bases, with 18 bases left between them. Recovered Cohort 3 donors showed two negative PCRs, clearance, or symptom resolution. Profiled with immunoSEQ multiplex PCR; TCRdb holds only in-frame clones, not every one. The data show 310,000 or so clones, around 90% seen once. Sequenced input: PBMCs or T cells enriched from blood (not recorded which). The chain combines TRBV5-4 with TRBJ2-1; a weak D match, TRBD2 (6 bases). The source of this sequence is a woman under 30 who had recovered from COVID-19. The chain's CDR3 is CASSLVSGVPGDEQFF. In DNA, the CDR3 is TGTGCCAGCAGCTTGGTATCGGGGGTTCCCGGGGATGAGCAGTTCTTC.